This TCR beta chain was sequenced in a study of blood T cells in healthy people across ages. Details on this clonotype: As yet, its antigen is unknown.

V shed 6 bases and J 0 bases; nucleotides not matched to a gene: 9. There are 16 residues in the CDR3. Germline CDR1 reads MNHEY; CDR2 reads SVGAGI. Alongside a J-beta primer mix, a sample-barcoded 5' primer served in a second PCR lasting about 7 to 12 cycles. Each cDNA molecule, via a template-switch adaptor with 12 random nucleotides, was tagged. Using its own MiXCR run on the 5' RACE reads, TCRdb lists one record per CDR3 protein. The profile shows roughly 1.9 million distinct CDR3 sequences, 30% to 40% of them singletons. Findings and limits, study-wide: Across the age range, TCR beta diversity per million T cells fell in a roughly linear way.

The specimen was blood. The sequence was collected from a human donor in good health. V is TRBV6-5 and J is TRBJ2-5, with 8 nucleotides matching TRBD2. The CDR3 nucleotides read TGTGCCAGCAGGAGCCGAAAGCGGGGGCACCAAGAGACCCAGTACTTC. It is translated as CASRSRKRGHQETQYF.